The next 12 T cell receptor beta chains were all read from a single sample in a study of blood T cell repertoires in COVID-19. Clones were read by immunoSEQ multiplex PCR, and TCRdb kept only the in-frame ones, dropping some. In the table there are some 280,000 clones, around nine tenths of which are singletons. Material: peripheral blood. The receptors derive from a woman aged 60 to 75 with acute or convalescent COVID-19.

This sequence joins TRBV6-5 and TRBJ1-1; 7 bases are shared with TRBD1. Trimming removed 9 bases from V and 0 bases from J; junction bases left unmatched: 7. The CDR3 totals 14 residues. The germline V gene has CDR1 MNHEY and CDR2 SVGAGI. CDR3 DNA sequence: TGTGCCAGTCTCTTGACAGGGATGAACACTGAAGCTTTCTTT. Its protein product is CASLLTGMNTEAFF.

J is TRBJ1-3 and V is TRBV25-1, with D unclear. V was pared by 2 bases and J by 2 bases, with 10 bases between. The CDR3 spans 15 residues. Per the germline V gene, CDR1 is MGHDK and CDR2 is SYGVNS. The CDR3: CASSEEYRAGNTIYF. The CDR3 DNA sequence: TGTGCCAGCAGTGAAGAATATAGAGCTGGAAACACCATATATTTT.

The chain couples TRBV30 to TRBJ1-1; TRBD1 is a possible D gene (6 bases). The V end was cut by 0 bases, the J end by 4 bases, with 9 bases between. Per the germline V gene, CDR1 is GTSNPN and CDR2 is SVGIG (reference sequence). The length of the CDR3 is 13 residues. For the CDR3, the DNA is TGTGCCTGGAGTGTTCAGGGGACCACTGAAGCTTTCTTT. It translates to CAWSVQGTTEAFF.

This CDR3 is CASSLWPYEKLFF. The DNA for the CDR3 is TGTGCCAGCAGTTTATGGCCCTACGAAAAACTGTTTTTT. V is TRBV28 and J is TRBJ1-4; D is undetermined. CDR3 length: 13 amino acids. The V and J ends lost 0 bases and 8 bases respectively, with 7 bases between them. Germline CDR1 and CDR2: MDHEN and SYDVKM.

Here the CDR3 DNA reads TGTGCCAGCAGTGTTGGACTAGCTAAAAAAGAGACCCAGTACTTC. Protein product: CASSVGLAKKETQYF. The chain uses TRBV25-1 and TRBJ2-5; 8 positions match TRBD2. The junction had 7 bases not matched to a gene; V was cut back by 4 bases and J by 3 bases. CDR3 size: 15 residues. Germline CDR1 is MGHDK and CDR2 is SYGVNS.

The rearrangement joins TRBV7-9 to TRBJ1-5, with D unresolved. This CDR3 comprises 13 residues. V was cut by 6 bases and J by 5 bases, with 11 bases left in between. Germline CDR1 SEHNR, CDR2 FQNEAQ (reference sequence). CDR3 region: CASSPMRDQPQHF. The DNA of the CDR3 is TGTGCCAGCAGTCCAATGCGGGATCAGCCCCAGCATTTT.

With respect to this clone: The sample contains more than one DNA sequence encoding this CDR3. The CDR3 nucleotides are TGCGCCAGCAGCTTGGGACAGGCGAACACTGAAGCTTTCTTT. It is translated as CASSLGQANTEAFF. The J gene is TRBJ1-1, the V gene TRBV5-1; D is possibly TRBD1 (6 bases). The CDR3 totals 14 residues. Germline V gene sequence: CDR1 SGHRS, CDR2 YFSETQ. Trimming shortened V by 0 bases and J by 1 base, and 7 bases separated the two germline ends.

In this sample, this clone turned up once. The gene calls are TRBV7-2 and TRBJ2-1; a weak D match, TRBD2 (7 bases). CDR1 is SGHTA and CDR2 is FQGNSA in the germline V gene. The V end lost 8 bases, the J end lost 5 bases, and 19 bases lay between the germline ends. This CDR3 has 15 residues. The CDR3, as DNA: TGTGCCAGCCGGAGTTGGGGGGGGGCGGACAATGAGCAGTTCTTC. This sequence encodes CASRSWGGADNEQFF.

The V call is TRBV24-1, the J call TRBJ1-2; 9 bases are a match to TRBD1. The CDR3 has 15 amino acids. J gave up 8 bases and V 5 bases, and 11 bases lay outside the gene matches. Germline CDR1 KGHDR, CDR2 SFDVKD. In nucleotides, the CDR3 is TGTGCCACCAGTGGACCGGGACAGGGAGCTAAGGGCTACACCTTC. Its protein product is CATSGPGQGAKGYTF.

The chain uses TRBV28 and TRBJ1-2, with 7 positions matching TRBD1. The CDR3 sequence is 15 residues long. Germline CDR1 is MDHEN and CDR2 is SYDVKM. J lost 2 bases, V lost 2 bases, and 5 bases had no gene match. Written as DNA, the CDR3 is TGTGCCAGCAGTTTAGACACAGGGGACAACTATGGCTACACCTTC. Translating it yields CASSLDTGDNYGYTF.

The chain joins TRBV4-3 to TRBJ1-2; D might be TRBD1 (6 bases). The CDR3 loop spans 16 amino acids. The V end lost 0 bases, the J end lost 4 bases, and 15 bases lay between the germline ends. In germline, CDR1 is LGHNA, CDR2 YSLEER. This chain's CDR3 is CASSQDAPAGAYGYTF. The DNA of the CDR3 is TGCGCCAGCAGCCAAGATGCCCCCGCAGGGGCCTATGGCTACACCTTC.

The chain has TRBV7-2 and TRBJ1-1; TRBD1 agrees at 8 bases. The V segment lost 5 bases and the J segment 6 bases; nucleotides outside the gene matches: 8. The CDR3 loop spans 14 amino acids. CDR1 SGHTA and CDR2 FQGNSA come from the germline V gene. The CDR3 DNA follows: TGTGCCAGCAGCCAAATTACAGGGGGGTCTGAAGCTTTCTTT. Its translation is CASSQITGGSEAFF.